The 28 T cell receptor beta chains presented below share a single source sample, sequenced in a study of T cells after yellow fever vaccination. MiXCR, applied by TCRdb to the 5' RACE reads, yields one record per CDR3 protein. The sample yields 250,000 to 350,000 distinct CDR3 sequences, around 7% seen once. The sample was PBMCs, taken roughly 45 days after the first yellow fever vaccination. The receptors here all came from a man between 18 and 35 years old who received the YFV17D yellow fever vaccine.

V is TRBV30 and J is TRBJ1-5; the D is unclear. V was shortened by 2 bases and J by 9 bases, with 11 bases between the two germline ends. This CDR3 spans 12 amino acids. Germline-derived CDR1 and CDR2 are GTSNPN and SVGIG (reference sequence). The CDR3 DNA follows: TGTGCCTGGAGTAGACAAGGAAGGCCCCAGCATTTT. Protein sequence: CAWSRQGRPQHF.

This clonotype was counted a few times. The chain's CDR3 is CASSALHQGLTDTQYF. The CDR3 DNA is TGTGCCAGCAGCGCCCTTCACCAGGGGCTCACAGATACGCAGTATTTT. The genes are TRBV9 and TRBJ2-3; weak D call: TRBD1 (6 bases). There are 16 residues in the CDR3. Germline CDR1 is SGDLS and CDR2 is YYNGEE. Deletions cut 3 bases from V and 2 bases from J, with 16 bases between.

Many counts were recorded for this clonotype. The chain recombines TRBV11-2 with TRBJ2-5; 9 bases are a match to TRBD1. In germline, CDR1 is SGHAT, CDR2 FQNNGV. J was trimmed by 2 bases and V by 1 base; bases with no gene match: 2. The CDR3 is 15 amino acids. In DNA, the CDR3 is TGTGCCAGCAGCTTAGCTGACAGGGGGCAAGAGACCCAGTACTTC. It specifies CASSLADRGQETQYF. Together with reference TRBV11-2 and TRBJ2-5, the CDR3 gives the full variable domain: EAGVAQSPRYKIIEKRQSVAFWCNPISGHATLYWYQQILGQGPKLLIQFQNNGVVDDSQLPKDRFSAERLKGVDSTLKIQPAKLEDSAVYLCASSLADRGQETQYFGPGTRLLVL.

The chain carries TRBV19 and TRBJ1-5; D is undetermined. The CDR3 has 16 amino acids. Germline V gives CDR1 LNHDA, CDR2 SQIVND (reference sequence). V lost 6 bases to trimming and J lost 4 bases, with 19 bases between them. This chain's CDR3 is CASSEYSGMPNQPQHF. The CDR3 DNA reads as TGTGCCAGTAGCGAATATAGTGGGATGCCTAATCAGCCCCAGCATTTT.

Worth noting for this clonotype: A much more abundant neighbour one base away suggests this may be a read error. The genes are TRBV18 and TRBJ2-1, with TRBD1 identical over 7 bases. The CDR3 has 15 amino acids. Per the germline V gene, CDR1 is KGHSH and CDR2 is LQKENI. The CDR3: CAISPEGASYNEQFF. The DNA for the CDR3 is TGTGCCATCTCACCCGAGGGGGCGTCCTACAATGAGCAGTTCTTC.

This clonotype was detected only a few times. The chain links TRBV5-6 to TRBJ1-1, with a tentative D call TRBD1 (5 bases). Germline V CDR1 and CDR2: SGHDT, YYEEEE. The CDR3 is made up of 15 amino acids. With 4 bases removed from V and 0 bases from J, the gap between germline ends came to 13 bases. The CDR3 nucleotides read TGTGCCAGCAGCACTGACAGCCGGTTGAACACTGAAGCTTTCTTT. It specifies CASSTDSRLNTEAFF.

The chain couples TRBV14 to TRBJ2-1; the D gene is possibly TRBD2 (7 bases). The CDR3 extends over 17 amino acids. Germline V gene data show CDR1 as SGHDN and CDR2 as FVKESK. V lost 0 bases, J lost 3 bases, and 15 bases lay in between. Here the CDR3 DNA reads TGTGCCAGCAGCCAAGAATCGGGCGGGGGCTTCTACAATGAGCAGTTCTTC. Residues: CASSQESGGGFYNEQFF.

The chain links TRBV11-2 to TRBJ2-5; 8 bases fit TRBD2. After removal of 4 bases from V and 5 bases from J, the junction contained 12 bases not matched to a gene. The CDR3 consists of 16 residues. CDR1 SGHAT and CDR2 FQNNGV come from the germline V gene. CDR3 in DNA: TGTGCCAGCAGCTCCGGCTACGGGGGGGCGAGGGAGACCCAGTACTTC. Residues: CASSSGYGGARETQYF.

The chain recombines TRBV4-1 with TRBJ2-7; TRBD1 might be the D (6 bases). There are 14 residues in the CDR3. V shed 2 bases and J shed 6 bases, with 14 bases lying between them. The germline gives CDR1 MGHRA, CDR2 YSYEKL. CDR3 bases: TGCGCCAGCAGCCAATTCAGTGGGGGCTCCGAGCAGTACTTC. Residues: CASSQFSGGSEQYF.

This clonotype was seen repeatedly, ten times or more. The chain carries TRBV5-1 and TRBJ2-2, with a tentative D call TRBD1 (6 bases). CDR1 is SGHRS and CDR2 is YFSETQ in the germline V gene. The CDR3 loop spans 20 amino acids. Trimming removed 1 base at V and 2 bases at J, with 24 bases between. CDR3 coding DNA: TGCGCCAGCAGCTTGATGCCTTCGACGTTGGGGACACCAAACACCGGGGAGCTGTTTTTT. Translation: CASSLMPSTLGTPNTGELFF.

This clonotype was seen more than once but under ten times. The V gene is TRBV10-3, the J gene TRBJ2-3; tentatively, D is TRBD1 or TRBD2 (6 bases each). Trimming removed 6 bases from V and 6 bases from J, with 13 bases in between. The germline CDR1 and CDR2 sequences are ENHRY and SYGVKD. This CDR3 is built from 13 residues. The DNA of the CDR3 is TGTGCCATCAGGGAGGGGGGATCGGATACGCAGTATTTT. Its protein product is CAIREGGSDTQYF.

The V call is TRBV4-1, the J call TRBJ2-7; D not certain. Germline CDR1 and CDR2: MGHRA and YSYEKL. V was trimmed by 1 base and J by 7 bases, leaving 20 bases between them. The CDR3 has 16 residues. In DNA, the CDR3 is TGCGCCAGCAGCCAAGCCCCGACGACTCTCGAAAGGGAGCAGTACTTC. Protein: CASSQAPTTLEREQYF.

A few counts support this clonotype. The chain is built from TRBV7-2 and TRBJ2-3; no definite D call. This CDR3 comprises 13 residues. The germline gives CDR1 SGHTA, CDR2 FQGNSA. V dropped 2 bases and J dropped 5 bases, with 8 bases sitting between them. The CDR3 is CASSLSPLDTQYF. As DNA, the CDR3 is TGTGCCAGCAGCTTATCCCCCCTAGATACGCAGTATTTT.

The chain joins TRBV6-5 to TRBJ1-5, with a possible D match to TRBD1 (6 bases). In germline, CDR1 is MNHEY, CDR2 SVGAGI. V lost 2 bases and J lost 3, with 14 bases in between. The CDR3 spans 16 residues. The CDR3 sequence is CASSYPGGTPNQPQHF. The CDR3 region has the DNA TGTGCCAGCAGTTACCCCGGCGGGACACCCAATCAGCCCCAGCATTTT.

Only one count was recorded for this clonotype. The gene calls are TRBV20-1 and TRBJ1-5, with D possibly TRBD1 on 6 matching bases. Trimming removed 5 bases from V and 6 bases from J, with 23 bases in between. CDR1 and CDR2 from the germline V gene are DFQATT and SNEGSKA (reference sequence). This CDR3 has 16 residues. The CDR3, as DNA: TGCAGTGCTGGATTCGAGTCTGGGGGGCCCCCTCAGCCCCAGCATTTT. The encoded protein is CSAGFESGGPPQPQHF.

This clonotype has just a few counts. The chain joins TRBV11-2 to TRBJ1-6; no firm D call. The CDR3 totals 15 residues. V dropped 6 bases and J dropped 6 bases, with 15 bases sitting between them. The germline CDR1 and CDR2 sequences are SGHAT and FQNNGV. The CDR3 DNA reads TGTGCCAGCAGAAAGATTAGCTCCCCTAATTCACCCCTCCACTTT. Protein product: CASRKISSPNSPLHF.

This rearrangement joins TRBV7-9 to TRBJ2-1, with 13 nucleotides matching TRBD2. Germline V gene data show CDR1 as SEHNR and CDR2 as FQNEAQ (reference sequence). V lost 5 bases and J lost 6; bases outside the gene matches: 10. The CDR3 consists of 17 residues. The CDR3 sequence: CASSVPLLAGGGNEQFF. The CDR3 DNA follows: TGTGCCAGCAGCGTACCGCTACTAGCGGGGGGGGGCAATGAGCAGTTCTTC.

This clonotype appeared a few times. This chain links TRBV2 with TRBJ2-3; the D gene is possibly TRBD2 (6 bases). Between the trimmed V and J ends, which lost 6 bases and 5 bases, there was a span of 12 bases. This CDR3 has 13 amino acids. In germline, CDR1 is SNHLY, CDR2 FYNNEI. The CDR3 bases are TGTGCCAGCAGGGGGCTGGAGGGAGATACGCAGTATTTT. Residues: CASRGLEGDTQYF.

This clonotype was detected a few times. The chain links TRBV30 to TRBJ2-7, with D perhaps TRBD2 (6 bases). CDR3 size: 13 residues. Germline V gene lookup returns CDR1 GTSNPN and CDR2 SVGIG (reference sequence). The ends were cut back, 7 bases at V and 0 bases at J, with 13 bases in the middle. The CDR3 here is CASNGGSSYEQYF. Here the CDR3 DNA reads TGTGCCTCAAACGGGGGTAGCTCCTACGAGCAGTACTTC.

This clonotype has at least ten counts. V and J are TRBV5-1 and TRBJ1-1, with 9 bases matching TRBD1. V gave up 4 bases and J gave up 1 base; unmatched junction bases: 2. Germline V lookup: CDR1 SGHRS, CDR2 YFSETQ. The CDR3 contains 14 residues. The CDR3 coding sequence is TGCGCCAGCAGCATGGACAGGGGGAACACTGAAGCTTTCTTT. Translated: CASSMDRGNTEAFF.

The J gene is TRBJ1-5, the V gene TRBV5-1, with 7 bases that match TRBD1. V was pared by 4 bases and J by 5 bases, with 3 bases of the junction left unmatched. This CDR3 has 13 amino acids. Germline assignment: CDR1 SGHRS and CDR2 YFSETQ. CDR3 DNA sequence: TGCGCCAGCAGCCGCAGGGGGGATCAGCCCCAGCATTTT. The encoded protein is CASSRRGDQPQHF.

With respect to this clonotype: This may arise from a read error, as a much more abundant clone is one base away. CDR3 in DNA: TGTGCCAGCAGCATAGCGGGGGGGAACACCGGGGAGCTGTTTTTT. Protein product: CASSIAGGNTGELFF. The gene calls are TRBV7-3 and TRBJ2-2; 10 nucleotides agree with TRBD2. The CDR3 is made up of 15 amino acids. The ends lost 5 bases at V and 1 base at J; junction bases unmatched: 1. CDR1 is SGHTA, CDR2 FQGTGA, per germline.

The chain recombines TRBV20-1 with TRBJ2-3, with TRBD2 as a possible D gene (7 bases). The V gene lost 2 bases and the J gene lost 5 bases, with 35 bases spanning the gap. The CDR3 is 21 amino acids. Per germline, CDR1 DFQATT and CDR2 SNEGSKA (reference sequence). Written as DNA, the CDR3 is TGCAGTGCTAGAAAGCCCTTCCCTCCGCGGGGGCTCTCGTCAGGCAGAGATACGCAGTATTTT. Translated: CSARKPFPPRGLSSGRDTQYF.

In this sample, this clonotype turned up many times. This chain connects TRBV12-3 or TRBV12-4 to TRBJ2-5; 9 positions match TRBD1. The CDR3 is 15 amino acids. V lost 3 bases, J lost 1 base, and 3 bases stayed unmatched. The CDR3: CASSLGQGLQETQYF. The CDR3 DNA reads TGTGCCAGCAGTTTGGGACAGGGCCTCCAAGAGACCCAGTACTTC.

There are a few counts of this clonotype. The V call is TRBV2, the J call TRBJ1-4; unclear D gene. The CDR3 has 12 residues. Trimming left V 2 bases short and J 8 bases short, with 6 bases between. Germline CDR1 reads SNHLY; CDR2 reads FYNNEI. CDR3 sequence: CASSESAEKLFF. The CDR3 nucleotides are TGTGCCAGCAGTGAATCGGCAGAAAAACTGTTTTTT.

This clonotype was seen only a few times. The CDR3 sequence: CASTHGTGIYEQFF. The CDR3 DNA sequence: TGTGCCAGCACCCATGGGACAGGGATCTATGAGCAGTTCTTC. V gene TRBV12-3 or TRBV12-4 combines with J gene TRBJ2-1; 9 nucleotides match TRBD1. This CDR3 spans 14 amino acids. Unmatched junction bases numbered 9, after V lost 7 bases and J lost 8 bases.

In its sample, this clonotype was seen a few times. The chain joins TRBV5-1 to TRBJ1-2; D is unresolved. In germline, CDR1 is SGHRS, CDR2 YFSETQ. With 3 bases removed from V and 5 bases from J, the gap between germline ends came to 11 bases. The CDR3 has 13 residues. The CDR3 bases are TGCGCCAGCAGCTCCGACCCCGGGTATGGCTACACCTTC. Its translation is CASSSDPGYGYTF. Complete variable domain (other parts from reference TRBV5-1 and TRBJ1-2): KAGVTQTPRYLIKTRGQQVTLSCSPISGHRSVSWYQQTPGQGLQFLFEYFSETQRNKGNFPGRFSGRQFSNSRSEMNVSTLELGDSALYLCASSSDPGYGYTFGSGTRLTVV.

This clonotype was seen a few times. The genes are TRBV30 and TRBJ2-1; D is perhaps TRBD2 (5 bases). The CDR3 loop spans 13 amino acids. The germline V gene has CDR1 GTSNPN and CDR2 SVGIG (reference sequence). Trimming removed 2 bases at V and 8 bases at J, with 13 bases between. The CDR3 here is CAWSRSGVDEQFF. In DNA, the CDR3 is TGTGCCTGGAGTCGATCCGGGGTAGATGAGCAGTTCTTC.